The rows below give T cell receptor beta chains drawn from one sample of a study of early T cells in non-severe SARS-CoV-2 infection. TCRdb re-analysed the 5' RACE reads in MiXCR, keeping a single row per CDR3 protein. Among approximately 84,000 distinct CDR3 sequences listed, about 13% were seen once. Source material: whole blood. The receptor set was obtained from an adult who was a healthcare worker with PCR-confirmed SARS-CoV-2 infection or an uninfected control (not recorded which). Each CDR3 is given with its conserved first and last residue. Each record gives: J gene, V gene, D gene, clone size, CDR3 protein, CDR3 DNA. D genes are given only for firm matches. Size tells how often a clone was seen (once, few, many) or the class of an expanded clone, and some rows leave it out.

>TRBJ2-7|TRBV30|-|-
CAWSVPPGTYEQYF
TGTGCCTGGAGTGTACCCCCGGGGACCTACGAGCAGTACTTC
>TRBJ1-1|TRBV2|-|-
CASSQWGSDEAFF
TGTGCCAGCAGCCAATGGGGGTCAGATGAAGCTTTCTTT
>TRBJ2-4|TRBV2|-|few
CASSASGVKNIQYF
TGTGCCAGCAGTGCCTCGGGGGTAAAAAACATTCAGTACTTC
>TRBJ1-2|TRBV18|-|many
CASSPAATANYGYTF
TGTGCCAGCTCACCAGCCGCGACAGCTAACTATGGCTACACCTTC
>TRBJ1-4|TRBV7-2|-|-
CASNLGGSTNEKLFF
TGTGCCAGCAACCTTGGGGGGTCGACTAATGAAAAACTGTTTTTT
>TRBJ2-1|TRBV7-9|-|many
CASSQDLSSYNEQFF
TGTGCCAGCAGCCAGGACCTGAGCTCCTACAATGAGCAGTTCTTC
>TRBJ2-3|TRBV20-1|-|-
CSAVHLTDTQYF
TGCAGTGCTGTGCATTTAACAGATACGCAGTATTTT
>TRBJ1-6|TRBV2|-|many
CASSQDIYGSYNSPLHF
TGTGCCAGCAGTCAGGACATATATGGCTCCTATAATTCACCCCTCCACTTT
>TRBJ1-1|TRBV27|TRBD1|many
CASSRDWTGSNTEAFF
TGTGCCAGCAGCCGGGATTGGACAGGGTCGAACACTGAAGCTTTCTTT
>TRBJ2-3|TRBV5-1|-|many
CASSFGLRADTQYF
TGCGCCAGCAGCTTCGGACTGAGGGCAGATACGCAGTATTTT
>TRBJ2-7|TRBV4-1|TRBD2|-
CASSQGLAGAYEQYF
TGCGCCAGCAGCCAAGGTCTAGCGGGGGCCTACGAGCAGTACTTC
>TRBJ1-4|TRBV21-1|-|many
CASSAPGSRDEKLFF
TGTGCCAGCTCTGCCCCGGGCTCTCGGGATGAAAAACTGTTTTTT
>TRBJ2-7|TRBV3-1|TRBD2|-
CASSQASGTSGYVQYF
TGTGCCAGCAGCCAAGCCTCCGGGACTAGCGGGTACGTGCAGTACTTC
>TRBJ1-5|TRBV20-1|-|-
CSAVDSNQPQHF
TGCAGTGCTGTAGATAGCAATCAGCCCCAGCATTTT
>TRBJ2-2|TRBV12-5|TRBD2|-
CASGLVLAGNTGELFF
TGTGCTAGTGGTTTGGTACTAGCGGGTAACACCGGGGAGCTGTTTTTT
>TRBJ2-7|TRBV19|TRBD2|-
CASSISTAGGTAQYF
TGTGCCAGTAGTATAAGCACCGCGGGAGGGACTGCGCAGTACTTC
>TRBJ2-7|TRBV30|-|-
CAWSVTDSSYEQYF
TGTGCCTGGAGTGTGACGGACAGCTCCTACGAGCAGTACTTC
>TRBJ1-1|TRBV5-1|TRBD1|many
CASRIQGASTEAFF
TGCGCCAGCAGAATTCAGGGGGCTAGCACTGAAGCTTTCTTT
>TRBJ2-5|TRBV12-3/TRBV12-4|-|many
CASTRDPLQETQYF
TGTGCCAGCACCCGGGACCCCCTACAAGAGACCCAGTACTTC
>TRBJ2-7|TRBV7-9|-|few
CASSEQITYEQYF
TGTGCCAGCAGTGAGCAGATCACCTACGAGCAGTACTTC
>TRBJ1-6|TRBV12-3/TRBV12-4|TRBD1|-
CASSKGAAPLHF
TGTGCCAGCAGTAAGGGGGCGGCACCCCTCCACTTT
>TRBJ2-3|TRBV20-1|-|many
CSAYRGGRTDTQYF
TGCAGTGCTTACAGGGGAGGGAGGACAGATACGCAGTATTTT
>TRBJ2-1|TRBV9|TRBD2|-
CASSLAGLNEQFF
TGTGCCAGCAGTCTAGCGGGATTGAATGAGCAGTTCTTC
>TRBJ1-1|TRBV5-1|TRBD1|many
CASSFDVGQDAFF
TGCGCCAGCAGCTTTGACGTGGGACAGGATGCTTTCTTT
>TRBJ2-5|TRBV5-4|-|-
CASSLPQETQYF
TGTGCCAGCAGCTTGCCGCAAGAGACCCAGTACTTC
>TRBJ1-2|TRBV7-9|-|few
CASSLGPNGYTF
TGTGCCAGCAGCTTGGGTCCCAATGGCTACACCTTC
>TRBJ2-2|TRBV11-2|-|-
CASSRQNTNTGELFF
TGTGCCAGCAGCCGGCAGAACACGAACACCGGGGAGCTGTTTTTT
>TRBJ1-5|TRBV7-2|-|-
CASSADRYSNQPQHF
TGTGCCAGCAGCGCCGACAGATATAGCAATCAGCCCCAGCATTTT
>TRBJ2-3|TRBV27|TRBD2|few
CASSSSGRSTDTQYF
TGTGCCAGCAGTTCTAGCGGGAGAAGCACAGATACGCAGTATTTT
>TRBJ2-7|TRBV18|TRBD1|many
CASSPGQGAGDEQYF
TGTGCCAGCTCACCGGGACAGGGAGCGGGCGACGAGCAGTACTTC
>TRBJ2-2|TRBV3-1|TRBD2|-
CASSQSAGYTGELFF
TGTGCCAGCAGCCAATCAGCGGGGTACACCGGGGAGCTGTTTTTT
>TRBJ1-2|TRBV29-1|-|-
CSARQVNYGYTF
TGCAGCGCCCGACAGGTTAACTATGGCTACACCTTC
>TRBJ2-3|TRBV5-1|TRBD1|few
CASSVAGTGGTDTQYF
TGCGCCAGCAGCGTAGCCGGGACAGGGGGCACAGATACGCAGTATTTT